This is a list of T cell receptor beta chains from one sample in a study of blood T cell repertoires in COVID-19. Generated by immunoSEQ multiplex PCR, the TCRdb table keeps only in-frame clones and is missing some. The data hold about 170,000 clones, with 75% to 90% observed a single time. Sequencing used peripheral blood. Every receptor here comes from a woman aged 80 or over with active or convalescent COVID-19. Both conserved end residues are part of each CDR3. A D gene is named only where the DNA matches it firmly. Size is omitted from some rows. Given values are once, few, many or a class for expanded clones.

D gene	J gene	V gene	clone size	CDR3 length	CDR3 DNA	CDR3 protein
-	TRBJ2-3	TRBV5-1	once	15	TGCGCCAGCAGCTTCGCGGGGACTAGCACAGATACGCAGTATTTT	CASSFAGTSTDTQYF
TRBD1	TRBJ1-6	TRBV9	-	17	TGTGCCAGCAGCGGATGGGGACAGGGCTCCTATAATTCACCCCTCCACTTT	CASSGWGQGSYNSPLHF
TRBD1	TRBJ2-7	TRBV6-5	-	13	TGTGCCAGCAGAGGACAGGGAAGAGGAAAGCAGTACTTC	CASRGQGRGKQYF
TRBD2	TRBJ2-3	TRBV5-1	-	14	TGCGCCAGCAGCTCCAGCGGGGGGGGAGATACGCAGTATTTT	CASSSSGGGDTQYF
-	TRBJ1-2	TRBV9	-	14	TGTGCCAGCAGCGTAGGGACAGCCTCCTATGGCTACACCTTC	CASSVGTASYGYTF
-	TRBJ1-2	TRBV5-1	-	13	TGCGCCAGCAGCCTGACCGGGAATTGGGGCTACACCTTC	CASSLTGNWGYTF
TRBD1	TRBJ1-1	TRBV5-1	-	15	TGCGCCAGCAGCGCCCGGACAGGGTTGGGCACTGAAGCTTTCTTT	CASSARTGLGTEAFF
-	TRBJ2-3	TRBV19	once	14	TGTGCCAGTAACTATAGAGTATCCACAGATACGCAGTATTTT	CASNYRVSTDTQYF
-	TRBJ1-3	TRBV19	-	16	TGTGCCAGTAGTAGCTGGAGTCTCGGATCTGGAAACACCATATATTTT	CASSSWSLGSGNTIYF
-	TRBJ2-1	TRBV3-1/TRBV3-2	-	17	TGTGCCAGCAGCCCCCTTCGCCGCGGGGCCGGCTACAATGAGCAGTTCTTC	CASSPLRRGAGYNEQFF
-	TRBJ2-5	TRBV12-3/TRBV12-4	-	13	TGTGCCAGCAGTTTGTGGCAGGAAGAGACCCAGTACTTC	CASSLWQEETQYF
-	TRBJ1-1	TRBV15	-	15	TGTGCCACCAGCAGAGATACTGGTAGGGGCACTGAAGCTTTCTTT	CATSRDTGRGTEAFF
-	TRBJ1-6	TRBV9	-	17	TGTGCCAGCAGCACCTCCTCCGGGGGAAACTATAATTCACCCCTCCACTTT	CASSTSSGGNYNSPLHF
-	TRBJ1-5	TRBV6-5	-	14	TGTGCCAGCAGTTACTCGGCCAGCAATCAGCCCCAGCATTTT	CASSYSASNQPQHF
-	TRBJ1-2	TRBV27	-	13	TGTGCCAGCAGTTCATCCGGGTTAAGCGGCTACACCTTC	CASSSSGLSGYTF
-	TRBJ1-2	TRBV7-3	-	18	TGTGCCAGCAGCTTACGGTGTTGTGGGGGCTCGTTTAACTATGGCTACACCTTC	CASSLRCCGGSFNYGYTF
-	TRBJ2-7	TRBV28	-	11	TGTGCCAGCAGTTCCTTCTACGAGCAGTACTTC	CASSSFYEQYF
-	TRBJ1-1	TRBV6-5	-	14	TGTGCCAGCAGTTCGACGGAGGATCGTATGGAAGCTTTCTTT	CASSSTEDRMEAFF